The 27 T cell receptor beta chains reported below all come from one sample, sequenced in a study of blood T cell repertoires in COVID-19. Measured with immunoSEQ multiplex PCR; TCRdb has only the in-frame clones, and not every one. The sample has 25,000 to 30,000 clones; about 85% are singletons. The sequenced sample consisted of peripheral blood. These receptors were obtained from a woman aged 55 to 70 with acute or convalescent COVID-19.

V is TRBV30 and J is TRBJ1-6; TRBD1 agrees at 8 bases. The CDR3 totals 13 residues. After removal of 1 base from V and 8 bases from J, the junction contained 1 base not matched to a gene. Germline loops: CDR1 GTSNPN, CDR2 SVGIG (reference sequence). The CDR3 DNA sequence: TGTGCCTGGAGTGGGACAGGGTATTCACCCCTCCACTTT. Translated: CAWSGTGYSPLHF.

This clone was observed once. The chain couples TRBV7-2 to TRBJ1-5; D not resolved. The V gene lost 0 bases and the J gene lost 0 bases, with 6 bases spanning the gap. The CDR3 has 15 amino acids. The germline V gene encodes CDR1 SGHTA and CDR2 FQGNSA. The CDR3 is CASSLARNSNQPQHF. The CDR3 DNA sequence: TGTGCCAGCAGCTTAGCGCGTAATAGCAATCAGCCCCAGCATTTT.

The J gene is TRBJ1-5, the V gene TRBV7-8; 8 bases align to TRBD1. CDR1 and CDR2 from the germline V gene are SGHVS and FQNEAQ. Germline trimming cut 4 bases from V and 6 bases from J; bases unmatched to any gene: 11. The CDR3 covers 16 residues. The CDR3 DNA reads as TGTGCCAGCAGCTCGGACAGGGCCTCCATGTTTCAGCCCCAGCATTTT. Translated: CASSSDRASMFQPQHF.

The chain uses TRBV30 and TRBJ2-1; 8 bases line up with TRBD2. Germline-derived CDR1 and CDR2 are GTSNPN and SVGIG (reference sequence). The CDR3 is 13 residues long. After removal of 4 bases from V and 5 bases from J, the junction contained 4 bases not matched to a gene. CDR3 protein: CAWTRRGDNEQFF. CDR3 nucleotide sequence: TGTGCCTGGACACGGCGGGGGGACAATGAGCAGTTCTTC.

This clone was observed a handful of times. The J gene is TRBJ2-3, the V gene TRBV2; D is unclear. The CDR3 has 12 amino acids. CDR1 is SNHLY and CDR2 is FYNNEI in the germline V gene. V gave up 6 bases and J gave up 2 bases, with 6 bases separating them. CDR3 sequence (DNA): TGTGCCAGCAGGGAGATCACAGATACGCAGTATTTT. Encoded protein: CASREITDTQYF.

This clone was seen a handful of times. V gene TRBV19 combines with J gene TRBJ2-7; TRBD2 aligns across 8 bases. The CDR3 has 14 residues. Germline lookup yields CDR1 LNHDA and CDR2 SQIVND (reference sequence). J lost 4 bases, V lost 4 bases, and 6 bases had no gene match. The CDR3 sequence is CASSTLGLGYEQYF. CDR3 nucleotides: TGTGCCAGTAGTACCCTGGGACTAGGGTACGAGCAGTACTTC.

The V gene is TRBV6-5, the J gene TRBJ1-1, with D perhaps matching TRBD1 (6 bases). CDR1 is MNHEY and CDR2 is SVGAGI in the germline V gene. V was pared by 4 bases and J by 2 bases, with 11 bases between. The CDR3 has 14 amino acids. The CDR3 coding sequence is TGTGCCAGCAGTTTGGGGACACACAACACTGAAGCTTTCTTT. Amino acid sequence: CASSLGTHNTEAFF.

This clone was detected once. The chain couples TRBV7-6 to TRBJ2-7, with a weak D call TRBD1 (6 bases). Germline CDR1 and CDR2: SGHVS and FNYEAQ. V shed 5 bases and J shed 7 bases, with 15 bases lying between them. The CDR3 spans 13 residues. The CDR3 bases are TGTGCCAGCAGCCCACTAGATACAGGGGAGCAGTACTTC. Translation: CASSPLDTGEQYF.

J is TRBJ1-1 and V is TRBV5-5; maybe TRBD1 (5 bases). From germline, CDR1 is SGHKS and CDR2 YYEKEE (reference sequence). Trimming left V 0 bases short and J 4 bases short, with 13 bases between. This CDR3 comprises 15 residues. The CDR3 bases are TGTGCCAGCAGCTTGGAACCTGGGGGGGGCACTGAAGCTTTCTTT. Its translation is CASSLEPGGGTEAFF.

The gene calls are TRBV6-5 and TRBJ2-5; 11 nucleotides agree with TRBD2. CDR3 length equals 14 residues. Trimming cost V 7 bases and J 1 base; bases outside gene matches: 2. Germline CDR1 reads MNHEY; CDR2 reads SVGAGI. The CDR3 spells CASKLAGGQETQYF. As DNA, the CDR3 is TGTGCCAGCAAGCTAGCGGGGGGCCAAGAGACCCAGTACTTC.

The CDR3 sequence is CASLKEGYTEAFF. The CDR3 DNA is TGCGCCAGCCTCAAAGAGGGTTACACTGAAGCTTTCTTT. The rearrangement uses TRBV4-1 and TRBJ1-1; D remains ambiguous. V lost 8 bases, J lost 3 bases, and 13 bases lay in between. Germline lookup yields CDR1 MGHRA and CDR2 YSYEKL. This CDR3 has 13 residues.

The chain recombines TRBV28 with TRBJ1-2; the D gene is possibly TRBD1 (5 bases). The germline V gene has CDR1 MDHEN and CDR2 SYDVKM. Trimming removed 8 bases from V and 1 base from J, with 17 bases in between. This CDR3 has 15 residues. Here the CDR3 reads CASRERGPVNYGYTF. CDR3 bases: TGTGCCAGCCGAGAGCGGGGACCGGTTAACTATGGCTACACCTTC.

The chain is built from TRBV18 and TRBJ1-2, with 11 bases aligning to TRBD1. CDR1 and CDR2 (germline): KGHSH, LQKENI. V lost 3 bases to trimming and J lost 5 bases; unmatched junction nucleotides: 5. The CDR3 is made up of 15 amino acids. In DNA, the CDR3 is TGTGCCAGCTCACCCGGACAGGGGGCACTTTATGGCTACACCTTC. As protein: CASSPGQGALYGYTF.

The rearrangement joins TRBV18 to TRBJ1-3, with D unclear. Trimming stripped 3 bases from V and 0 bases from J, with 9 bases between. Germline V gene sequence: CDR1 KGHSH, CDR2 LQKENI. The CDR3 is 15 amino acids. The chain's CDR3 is CASSPPGNSGNTIYF. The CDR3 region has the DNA TGTGCCAGCTCACCTCCCGGGAACTCTGGAAACACCATATATTTT.

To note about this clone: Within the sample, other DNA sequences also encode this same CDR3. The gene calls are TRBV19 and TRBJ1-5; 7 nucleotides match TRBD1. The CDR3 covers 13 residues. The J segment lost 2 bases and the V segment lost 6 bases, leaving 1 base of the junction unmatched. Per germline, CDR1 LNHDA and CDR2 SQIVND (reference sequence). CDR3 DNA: TGTGCCAGTAGAGACAGGGGCAATCAGCCCCAGCATTTT. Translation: CASRDRGNQPQHF. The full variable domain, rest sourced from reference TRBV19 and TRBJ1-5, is DGGITQSPKYLFRKEGQNVTLSCEQNLNHDAMYWYRQDPGQGLRLIYYSQIVNDFQKGDIAEGYSVSREKKESFPLTVTSAQKNPTAFYLCASRDRGNQPQHFGDGTRLSIL.

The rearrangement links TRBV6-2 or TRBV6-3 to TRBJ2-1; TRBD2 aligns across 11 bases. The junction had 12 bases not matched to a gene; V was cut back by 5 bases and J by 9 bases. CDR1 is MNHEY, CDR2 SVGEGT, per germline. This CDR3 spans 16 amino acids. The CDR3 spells CASSGPSGGLKGEQFF. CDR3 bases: TGTGCCAGCAGTGGGCCTAGCGGGGGGTTAAAGGGTGAGCAGTTCTTC.

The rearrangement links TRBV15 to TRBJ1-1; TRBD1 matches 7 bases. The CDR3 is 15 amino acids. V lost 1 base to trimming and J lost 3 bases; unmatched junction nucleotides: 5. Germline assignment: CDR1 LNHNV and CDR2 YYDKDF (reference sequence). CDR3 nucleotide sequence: TGTGCCACCAGCAGAGGTTCAGGGGGGTACACTGAAGCTTTCTTT. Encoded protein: CATSRGSGGYTEAFF.

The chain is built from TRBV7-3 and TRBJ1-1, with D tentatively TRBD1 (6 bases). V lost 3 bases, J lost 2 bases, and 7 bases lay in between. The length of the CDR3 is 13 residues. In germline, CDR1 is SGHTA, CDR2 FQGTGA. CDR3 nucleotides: TGTGCCAGCAGCTTGGGGGCTAACACTGAAGCTTTCTTT. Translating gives CASSLGANTEAFF.

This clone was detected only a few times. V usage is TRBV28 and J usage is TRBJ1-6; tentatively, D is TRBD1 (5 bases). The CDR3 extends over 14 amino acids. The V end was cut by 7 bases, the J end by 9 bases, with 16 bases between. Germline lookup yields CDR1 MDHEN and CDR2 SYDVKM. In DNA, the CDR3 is TGTGCCAGCACGGGGGGGTTCGGAGGTTCACCCCTCCACTTT. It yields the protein CASTGGFGGSPLHF.

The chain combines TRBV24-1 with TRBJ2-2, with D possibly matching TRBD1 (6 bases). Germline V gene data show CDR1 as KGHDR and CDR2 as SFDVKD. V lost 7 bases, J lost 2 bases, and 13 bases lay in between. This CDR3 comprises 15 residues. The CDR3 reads CATRGAGVNTGELFF. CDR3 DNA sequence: TGTGCCACCAGGGGTGCAGGGGTCAACACCGGGGAGCTGTTTTTT.

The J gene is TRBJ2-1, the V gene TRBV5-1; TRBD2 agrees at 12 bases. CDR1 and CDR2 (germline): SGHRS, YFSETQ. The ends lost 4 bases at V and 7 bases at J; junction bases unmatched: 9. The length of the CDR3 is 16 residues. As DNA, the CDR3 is TGCGCCAGCAGCCAGGAACTAGCGGGGGGTCGGAATGAGCAGTTCTTC. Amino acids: CASSQELAGGRNEQFF.

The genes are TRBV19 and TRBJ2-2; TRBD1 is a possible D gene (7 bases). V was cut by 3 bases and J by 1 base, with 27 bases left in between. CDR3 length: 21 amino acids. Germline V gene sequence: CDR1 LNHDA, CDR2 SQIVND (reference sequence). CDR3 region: CASSMRYPRQGGQKNTGELFF. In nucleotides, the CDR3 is TGTGCCAGTAGTATGAGGTATCCTCGGCAGGGGGGACAAAAGAACACCGGGGAGCTGTTTTTT.

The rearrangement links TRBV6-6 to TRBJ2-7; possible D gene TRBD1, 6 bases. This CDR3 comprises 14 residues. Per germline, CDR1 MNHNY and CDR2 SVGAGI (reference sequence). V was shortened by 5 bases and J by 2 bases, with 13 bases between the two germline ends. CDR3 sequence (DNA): TGTGCCAGCAGTCTCAACAGGGACCCCTACGAGCAGTACTTC. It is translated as CASSLNRDPYEQYF.

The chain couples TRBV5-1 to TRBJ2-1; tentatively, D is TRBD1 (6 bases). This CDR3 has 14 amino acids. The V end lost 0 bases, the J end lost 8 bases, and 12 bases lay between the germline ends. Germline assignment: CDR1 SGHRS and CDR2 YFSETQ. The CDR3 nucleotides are TGCGCCAGCAGCTTGGGGGGACACGCGGATGAGCAGTTCTTC. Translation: CASSLGGHADEQFF.

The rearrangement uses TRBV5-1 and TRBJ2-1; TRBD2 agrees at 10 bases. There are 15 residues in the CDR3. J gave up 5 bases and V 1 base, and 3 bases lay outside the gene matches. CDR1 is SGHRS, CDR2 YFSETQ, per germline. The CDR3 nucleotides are TGCGCCAGCAGCTTGCAGGGGACTAGCGACAATGAGCAGTTCTTC. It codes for CASSLQGTSDNEQFF.

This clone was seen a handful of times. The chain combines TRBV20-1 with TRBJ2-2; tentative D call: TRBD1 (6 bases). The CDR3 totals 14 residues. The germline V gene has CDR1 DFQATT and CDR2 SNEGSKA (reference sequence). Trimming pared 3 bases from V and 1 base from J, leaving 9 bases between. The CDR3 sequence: CSASGRGNTGELFF. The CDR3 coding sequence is TGCAGTGCTAGTGGCAGGGGGAACACCGGGGAGCTGTTTTTT.

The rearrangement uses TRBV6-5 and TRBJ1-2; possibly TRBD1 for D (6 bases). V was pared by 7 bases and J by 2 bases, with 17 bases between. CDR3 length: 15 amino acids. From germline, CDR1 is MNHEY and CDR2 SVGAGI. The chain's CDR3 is CASTGGRVENYGYTF. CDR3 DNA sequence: TGTGCCAGCACTGGGGGCAGGGTGGAGAACTATGGCTACACCTTC.